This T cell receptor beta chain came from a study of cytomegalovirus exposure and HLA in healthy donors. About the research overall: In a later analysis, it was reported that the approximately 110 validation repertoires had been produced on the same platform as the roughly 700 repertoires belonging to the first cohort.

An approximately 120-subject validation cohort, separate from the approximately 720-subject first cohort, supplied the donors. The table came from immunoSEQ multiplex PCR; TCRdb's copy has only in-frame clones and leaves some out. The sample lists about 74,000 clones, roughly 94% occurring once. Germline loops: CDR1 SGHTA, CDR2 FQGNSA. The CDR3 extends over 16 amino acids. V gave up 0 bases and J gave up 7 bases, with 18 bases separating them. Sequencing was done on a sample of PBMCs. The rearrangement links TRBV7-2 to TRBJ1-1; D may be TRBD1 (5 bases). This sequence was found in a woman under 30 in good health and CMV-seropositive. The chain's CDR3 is CASSLAQYGGVVEAFF. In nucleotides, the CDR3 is TGTGCCAGCAGCTTAGCGCAATACGGGGGTGTAGTTGAAGCTTTCTTT.